This entry lists 23 T cell receptor beta chains sequenced from one sample in a study of T-cell memory formation after mild COVID-19. TCRdb processed the 5' RACE reads anew with MiXCR; each CDR3 protein has one entry. The table shows 250,000 or so distinct CDR3 sequences, with roughly 18% occurring only once. Sequencing was performed on PBMCs or a T cell subset sorted from them (not recorded which). The receptors were sampled from a man younger than 35 who had mild COVID-19 (a few samples of this study predate the infection). Cell type and time point are not known.

The chain employs TRBV5-1 and TRBJ2-1; no firm D call. The CDR3 sequence is 14 residues long. The V end lost 0 bases, the J end lost 8 bases, and 12 bases lay between the germline ends. CDR1 and CDR2 from the germline V gene are SGHRS and YFSETQ. The CDR3 here is CASSLDESPDEQFF. In DNA form, the CDR3 reads TGCGCCAGCAGCTTGGACGAGTCACCCGATGAGCAGTTCTTC.

The chain is built from TRBV29-1 and TRBJ2-7; tentatively, D is TRBD2 (6 bases). CDR1 SQVTM and CDR2 ANQGSEA come from the germline V gene. The V end lost 7 bases, the J end lost 7 bases, and 17 bases lay between the germline ends. The CDR3 totals 12 residues. CDR3 in DNA: TGCAGCGCCCACGATGGGGGAGGTGAGCAGTACTTC. It is translated as CSAHDGGGEQYF.

This clonotype was picked up a small number of times. The chain couples TRBV29-1 to TRBJ1-2, with TRBD1 matching over 9 bases. Germline V gene sequence: CDR1 SQVTM, CDR2 ANQGSEA. V shed 7 bases, J shed 5 bases, and the junction held 5 bases outside the gene matches. The CDR3 is made up of 12 amino acids. CDR3 sequence reads: CSGGQGDYGYTF. CDR3 coding DNA: TGCAGCGGGGGACAGGGAGATTATGGCTACACCTTC.

The chain joins TRBV7-3 to TRBJ1-1; no clear D. Germline loops: CDR1 SGHTA, CDR2 FQGTGA. This CDR3 is 14 amino acids long. V lost 1 base and J 2 bases, leaving 8 bases between the germline ends. CDR3 coding DNA: TGTGCCAGCAGCTTAATGCGGGAAAACACTGAAGCTTTCTTT. It yields the protein CASSLMRENTEAFF.

This clonotype was counted a few times. The CDR3 DNA follows: TGTGCCAGCAGCCAAGAAGGTGGAGGGGGCAGGACGCAGTACTTC. Translation gives CASSQEGGGGRTQYF. The chain employs TRBV4-2 and TRBJ2-7; maybe TRBD1 (7 bases). The CDR3 spans 15 residues. Germline lookup yields CDR1 LGHNA and CDR2 YNFKEQ. The V end was cut by 0 bases, the J end by 9 bases, with 18 bases between.

This chain connects TRBV29-1 to TRBJ1-1; 8 bases align to TRBD1. In germline, CDR1 is SQVTM, CDR2 ANQGSEA. V shed 4 bases and J 1 base; nucleotides not matched to a gene: 5. The CDR3 is made up of 14 amino acids. DNA for the CDR3: TGCAGCGTTGGCAGTGGACAGGGGAACACTGAAGCTTTCTTT. Its protein product is CSVGSGQGNTEAFF.

CDR3 nucleotide sequence: TGTGCCAGCAGCTGGATAGCGGAGGGGAGCGATGAGCAGTTCTTC. Translation gives CASSWIAEGSDEQFF. V is TRBV7-6 and J is TRBJ2-1, with D perhaps matching TRBD2 (6 bases). CDR1 is SGHVS and CDR2 is FNYEAQ in the germline V gene. V lost 4 bases to trimming and J lost 8 bases, with 18 bases between them. This CDR3 has 15 residues.

This clonotype was detected only a few times. The chain uses TRBV6-1 and TRBJ1-2, with D maybe TRBD1 (5 bases). The CDR3 is 15 amino acids. Germline CDR1 MNHNS, CDR2 SASEGT. V was cut by 2 bases and J by 4 bases, with 14 bases left in between. The CDR3 nucleotides read TGTGCCAGCAGTGAACCCGGGACTCTTACCTATGGCTACACCTTC. This translates into CASSEPGTLTYGYTF.

The gene calls are TRBV7-9 and TRBJ2-5, with TRBD2 matching 9 bases. Germline assignment: CDR1 SEHNR and CDR2 FQNEAQ (reference sequence). This CDR3 has 15 amino acids. The V segment lost 6 bases and the J segment 5 bases; nucleotides outside the gene matches: 10. CDR3 in amino acids: CASRMSGGYGETQYF. CDR3 in DNA: TGTGCCAGCAGGATGAGCGGGGGGTACGGTGAGACCCAGTACTTC.

This chain uses TRBV7-2 with TRBJ2-3; no definite D call. The V and J ends lost 5 bases and 4 bases respectively, with 10 bases between them. This CDR3 contains 13 residues. Germline values: CDR1 SGHTA, CDR2 FQGNSA. The CDR3 protein is CASSPLWADTQYF. The CDR3 DNA is TGTGCCAGCAGCCCCCTCTGGGCAGATACGCAGTATTTT. The variable domain in full, with the rest retrieved from reference TRBV7-2 and TRBJ2-3, is GAGVSQSPSNKVTEKGKDVELRCDPISGHTALYWYRQSLGQGLEFLIYFQGNSAPDKSGLPSDRFSAERTGGSVSTLTIQRTQQEDSAVYLCASSPLWADTQYFGPGTRLTVL.

In its sample, this clonotype was seen many times. The chain uses TRBV5-1 and TRBJ2-5; a weak D match, TRBD2 (7 bases). Germline V CDR1 and CDR2: SGHRS, YFSETQ. The CDR3 is made up of 15 amino acids. Trimming took off 4 bases at V and 5 bases at J, with 18 bases between the two ends. The CDR3, as DNA: TGCGCCAGCAGCGTGCAGGGGAGGGGAGTTGAGACCCAGTACTTC. Translated: CASSVQGRGVETQYF.

V gene TRBV20-1 combines with J gene TRBJ2-3, with 11 bases identical to TRBD2. Germline CDR1 is DFQATT and CDR2 is SNEGSKA (reference sequence). The CDR3 is 17 residues long. Germline trimming cut 0 bases from V and 0 bases from J; bases unmatched to any gene: 5. This CDR3 reads CSARDLAGGLSTDTQYF. The CDR3 region has the DNA TGCAGTGCTAGAGATCTAGCGGGGGGCCTAAGCACAGATACGCAGTATTTT.

The chain recombines TRBV2 with TRBJ2-3; TRBD2 is a possible D gene (6 bases). CDR1 and CDR2 (germline): SNHLY, FYNNEI. CDR3 size: 15 residues. Trimming cost V 6 bases and J 5 bases, with 18 bases left between them. The CDR3 spells CASRTGSYRRDTQYF. DNA for the CDR3: TGTGCCAGCAGAACCGGGAGTTACAGAAGAGATACGCAGTATTTT.

Only a few counts were recorded for this clonotype. CDR3 DNA: TGCAGCGTCGCTCCTAGCGGGGGGCGCACAGATACGCAGTATTTT. It encodes CSVAPSGGRTDTQYF. This chain links TRBV29-1 with TRBJ2-3; 11 bases fit TRBD2. Germline V CDR1 and CDR2: SQVTM, ANQGSEA. This CDR3 spans 15 amino acids. V lost 6 bases and J lost 1; bases outside the gene matches: 6.

This clonotype was detected ten times or more. The genes are TRBV14 and TRBJ2-7; 10 positions agree with TRBD2. J gave up 6 bases and V 5 bases, and 10 bases lay outside the gene matches. Per the germline V gene, CDR1 is SGHDN and CDR2 is FVKESK. The CDR3 covers 15 residues. The chain's CDR3 is CASSGPASGGAEQYF. The CDR3 region has the DNA TGTGCCAGCAGCGGTCCCGCAAGCGGGGGGGCCGAGCAGTACTTC.

V is TRBV11-2 and J is TRBJ1-1, with D possibly matching TRBD1 (5 bases). From germline, CDR1 is SGHAT and CDR2 FQNNGV. V was pared by 5 bases and J by 7 bases, with 11 bases between. This CDR3 comprises 12 residues. The CDR3 coding sequence is TGTGCCAGCAGCCCAGACAGATTTGAAGCTTTCTTT. This translates into CASSPDRFEAFF.

The rearrangement links TRBV20-1 to TRBJ2-3; 10 bases are a match to TRBD2. Per germline, CDR1 DFQATT and CDR2 SNEGSKA (reference sequence). J gave up 2 bases and V 7 bases, and 9 bases lay outside the gene matches. The CDR3 contains 15 residues. CDR3 coding DNA: TGCAGTGTATCGGCACTAGCGGGGCCCACAGATACGCAGTATTTT. This gives the protein CSVSALAGPTDTQYF.

The chain employs TRBV2 and TRBJ2-2; tentatively, D is TRBD2 (5 bases). This CDR3 has 12 amino acids. Germline CDR1 and CDR2: SNHLY and FYNNEI. V gave up 6 bases and J gave up 8 bases, with 10 bases separating them. This CDR3 reads CASRDGEGELFF. The CDR3 DNA is TGTGCCAGCAGAGACGGGGAAGGGGAGCTGTTTTTT.

This chain joins TRBV12-3 or TRBV12-4 and TRBJ1-1; D may be TRBD1 (5 bases). The CDR3 has 13 residues. The V end lost 6 bases, the J end lost 1 base, and 9 bases lay between the germline ends. The CDR3 loop reads CASSLDTNTEAFF. The DNA of the CDR3 is TGTGCCAGCAGCTTGGACACGAACACTGAAGCTTTCTTT.

The chain carries TRBV6-2 or TRBV6-3 and TRBJ2-1, with D hard to call. This CDR3 region has 14 residues. Germline V gene lookup returns CDR1 MNHEY and CDR2 SVGEGT. V dropped 0 bases and J dropped 0 bases, with 3 bases sitting between them. CDR3 residues: CASSYSGSYNEQFF. The CDR3 nucleotides read TGTGCCAGCAGTTACTCTGGCTCCTACAATGAGCAGTTCTTC.

In this sample, this clonotype turned up a few times. The chain couples TRBV5-1 to TRBJ1-1; D may be TRBD1 (5 bases). CDR1 and CDR2 (germline): SGHRS, YFSETQ. V was trimmed by 7 bases and J by 10 bases, leaving 11 bases between them. The CDR3 consists of 10 residues. The CDR3 coding sequence is TGCGCCAGCGCGGGACCTCCAGCTTTCTTT. Protein: CASAGPPAFF.

The chain carries TRBV5-8 and TRBJ1-2; D is uncertain. V lost 7 bases, J lost 2 bases, and 15 bases lay in between. Germline V gene data show CDR1 as SGHTS and CDR2 as YDEGEE. The CDR3 spans 14 residues. The CDR3 sequence: CASEPRTANYGYTF. The CDR3 nucleotides read TGTGCCAGCGAACCCCGGACGGCCAACTATGGCTACACCTTC.

This clonotype has just a few counts. The J gene is TRBJ2-1, the V gene TRBV20-1; D is unresolved. V lost 5 bases and J 5 bases, leaving 13 bases between the germline ends. Germline CDR1 DFQATT, CDR2 SNEGSKA (reference sequence). CDR3 length: 13 amino acids. CDR3 protein: CSALEDLDNEQFF. CDR3 DNA: TGCAGTGCTCTAGAGGATCTTGACAATGAGCAGTTCTTC.